The sequence of this T cell receptor beta chain was determined in a study of T cell responses to AZD1222 COVID-19 vaccine. The protocol was immunoSEQ multiplex PCR, while the TCRdb copy is restricted to in-frame clones and leaves out a portion. The table lists about 100,000 clones, 80% to 90% of them singletons, with about 2.7% in the top ten. This clone was counted a single time. Deletions cut 4 bases from V and 0 bases from J, with 10 bases between. CDR1 and CDR2 (germline): SGHRS, YFSETQ. This CDR3 has 15 amino acids. This specimen consisted of peripheral blood, obtained 28 days after the second AZD1222 dose. The chain recombines TRBV5-1 with TRBJ1-4; D not certain. This sequence originates from an adult who received the AZD1222 COVID-19 vaccine. CDR3: CASSPTAATNEKLFF. Written as DNA, the CDR3 is TGCGCCAGCAGCCCAACAGCCGCAACTAATGAAAAACTGTTTTTT.